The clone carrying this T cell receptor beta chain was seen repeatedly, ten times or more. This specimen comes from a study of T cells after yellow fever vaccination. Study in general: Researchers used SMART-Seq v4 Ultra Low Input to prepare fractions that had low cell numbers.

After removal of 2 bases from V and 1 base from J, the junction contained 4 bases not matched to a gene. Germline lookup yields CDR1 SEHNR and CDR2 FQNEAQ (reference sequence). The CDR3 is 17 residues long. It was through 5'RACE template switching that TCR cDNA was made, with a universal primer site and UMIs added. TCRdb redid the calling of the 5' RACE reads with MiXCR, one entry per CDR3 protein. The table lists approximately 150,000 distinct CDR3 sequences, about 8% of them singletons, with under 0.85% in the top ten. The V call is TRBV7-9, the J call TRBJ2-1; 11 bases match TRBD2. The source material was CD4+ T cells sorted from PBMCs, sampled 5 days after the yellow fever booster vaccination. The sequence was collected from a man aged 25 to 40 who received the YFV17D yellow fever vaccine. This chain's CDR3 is CASSLSLAGGSYNEQFF. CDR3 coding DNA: TGTGCCAGCAGCTTATCTCTAGCGGGAGGTTCCTACAATGAGCAGTTCTTC.